These T cell receptor beta chains were read from a single sample in a study of early T cells in non-severe SARS-CoV-2 infection. TCRdb reprocessed the 5' RACE reads with MiXCR, giving one entry per CDR3 protein. This sample has just under 65,000 distinct CDR3 sequences, with about an eighth found just once. Input material: whole blood. The source of these receptors is an adult who was a healthcare worker with PCR-confirmed SARS-CoV-2 infection or an uninfected control (not recorded which). CDR3s include the opening cysteine and the closing phenylalanine or tryptophan. Each record gives: clone size, D gene, V gene, J gene, CDR3 protein, CDR3 DNA. D genes are given only for firm matches. Clone size appears in some rows only: once, few, many, or a class for an expanded clone.

abundance: NA; d_gene: TRBD1; v_gene: TRBV10-3; j_gene: TRBJ2-7; CDR3aa: CAISERTGVYEQYF; CDR3nt: TGTGCCATCAGTGAGCGGACAGGGGTCTACGAGCAGTACTTC
abundance: few; d_gene: TRBD2; v_gene: TRBV30; j_gene: TRBJ2-3; CDR3aa: CAWDFGTSGGGGTDTQYF; CDR3nt: TGTGCCTGGGACTTCGGGACTAGCGGGGGAGGGGGCACAGATACGCAGTATTTT
abundance: many; d_gene: TRBD2; v_gene: TRBV10-2; j_gene: TRBJ2-7; CDR3aa: CASRLAGAAPGEQYF; CDR3nt: TGCGCCAGCCGACTAGCGGGGGCCGCCCCGGGGGAGCAGTACTTC
abundance: NA; d_gene: NA; v_gene: TRBV19; j_gene: TRBJ2-7; CDR3aa: CASSIVQRGEQYF; CDR3nt: TGTGCCAGTAGTATAGTTCAGCGAGGCGAGCAGTACTTC
abundance: NA; d_gene: NA; v_gene: TRBV5-4; j_gene: TRBJ1-1; CDR3aa: CASSSPGAGDTEAFF; CDR3nt: TGTGCCAGCAGCTCCCCAGGGGCCGGAGACACTGAAGCTTTCTTT
abundance: NA; d_gene: NA; v_gene: TRBV11-2; j_gene: TRBJ2-7; CDR3aa: CASSLVFRPYEQYF; CDR3nt: TGTGCCAGCAGCTTAGTTTTCAGGCCCTACGAGCAGTACTTC
abundance: many; d_gene: NA; v_gene: TRBV27; j_gene: TRBJ2-2; CDR3aa: CASKGGANTGELFF; CDR3nt: TGTGCCAGCAAAGGGGGGGCGAACACCGGGGAGCTGTTTTTT
abundance: few; d_gene: TRBD1; v_gene: TRBV18; j_gene: TRBJ2-2; CDR3aa: CASSLGQENTGELFF; CDR3nt: TGTGCCAGCTCCCTAGGACAGGAGAACACCGGGGAGCTGTTTTTT
abundance: few; d_gene: NA; v_gene: TRBV7-6; j_gene: TRBJ2-2; CDR3aa: CASSLVVTTTGELFF; CDR3nt: TGTGCCAGCAGCTTAGTAGTCACCACCACCGGGGAGCTGTTTTTT
abundance: few; d_gene: NA; v_gene: TRBV11-3; j_gene: TRBJ2-2; CDR3aa: CASSSDGQTGELFF; CDR3nt: TGTGCCAGCAGCTCAGACGGACAGACCGGGGAGCTGTTTTTT
abundance: NA; d_gene: NA; v_gene: TRBV7-6; j_gene: TRBJ1-4; CDR3aa: CASSLESDNEKLFF; CDR3nt: TGTGCCAGCAGCTTAGAGTCAGACAATGAAAAACTGTTTTTT
abundance: few; d_gene: NA; v_gene: TRBV12-3/TRBV12-4; j_gene: TRBJ1-4; CDR3aa: CASSSQGGGTGLSNEKLFF; CDR3nt: TGTGCCAGCAGTTCCCAGGGAGGGGGTACTGGTTTGTCTAATGAAAAACTGTTTTTT
abundance: many; d_gene: TRBD2; v_gene: TRBV20-1; j_gene: TRBJ2-3; CDR3aa: CSVGSGGTDTQYF; CDR3nt: TGCAGTGTTGGTAGCGGGGGCACAGATACGCAGTATTTT
abundance: NA; d_gene: NA; v_gene: TRBV7-9; j_gene: TRBJ2-2; CDR3aa: CASRDRQANTGELFF; CDR3nt: TGTGCCAGCAGGGATCGACAGGCGAACACCGGGGAGCTGTTTTTT
abundance: NA; d_gene: NA; v_gene: TRBV21-1; j_gene: TRBJ2-2; CDR3aa: CATPNRRNTGELFF; CDR3nt: TGTGCCACCCCAAACAGGCGGAACACCGGGGAGCTGTTTTTT
abundance: many; d_gene: TRBD1; v_gene: TRBV20-1; j_gene: TRBJ1-2; CDR3aa: CSARTGADGYTF; CDR3nt: TGCAGTGCCCGAACAGGGGCGGATGGCTACACCTTC
abundance: NA; d_gene: NA; v_gene: TRBV5-6; j_gene: TRBJ2-3; CDR3aa: CASSLEGGGPRTDTQYF; CDR3nt: TGTGCCAGCAGCCTGGAGGGGGGCGGGCCCAGAACAGATACGCAGTATTTT
abundance: once; d_gene: NA; v_gene: TRBV29-1; j_gene: TRBJ2-3; CDR3aa: CSVRGPTDTQYF; CDR3nt: TGCAGCGTTCGAGGTCCCACAGATACGCAGTATTTT
abundance: NA; d_gene: NA; v_gene: TRBV9; j_gene: TRBJ1-5; CDR3aa: CASSEGTEYSNQPQHF; CDR3nt: TGTGCCAGCAGCGAGGGGACGGAGTATAGCAATCAGCCCCAGCATTTT
abundance: few; d_gene: NA; v_gene: TRBV29-1; j_gene: TRBJ2-3; CDR3aa: CSAPQERTDTQYF; CDR3nt: TGCAGCGCACCACAGGAGAGGACAGATACGCAGTATTTT
abundance: many; d_gene: TRBD1; v_gene: TRBV11-2; j_gene: TRBJ2-5; CDR3aa: CASSQQGVKETQYF; CDR3nt: TGTGCCAGCAGCCAGCAGGGGGTAAAGGAGACCCAGTACTTC
abundance: many; d_gene: NA; v_gene: TRBV6-1; j_gene: TRBJ1-2; CDR3aa: CASSEGPSPYGYTF; CDR3nt: TGTGCCAGCAGTGAAGGGCCGAGCCCCTATGGCTACACCTTC
abundance: few; d_gene: TRBD1; v_gene: TRBV5-8; j_gene: TRBJ1-6; CDR3aa: CASSRSPGQGNSPLHF; CDR3nt: TGTGCCAGCAGCCGGTCCCCGGGACAGGGTAATTCACCCCTCCACTTT
abundance: NA; d_gene: NA; v_gene: TRBV29-1; j_gene: TRBJ2-1; CDR3aa: CSVRDRQLISYNEQFF; CDR3nt: TGCAGCGTGAGAGACAGGCAGCTCATCTCCTACAATGAGCAGTTCTTC
abundance: few; d_gene: TRBD1; v_gene: TRBV29-1; j_gene: TRBJ2-3; CDR3aa: CSVSRDSLSTDTQYF; CDR3nt: TGCAGCGTTTCAAGGGACAGCCTGAGCACAGATACGCAGTATTTT
abundance: NA; d_gene: NA; v_gene: TRBV18; j_gene: TRBJ2-1; CDR3aa: CASSQTGTSSSYNEQFF; CDR3nt: TGTGCCAGCTCACAAACCGGGACTTCGAGCTCCTACAATGAGCAGTTCTTC
abundance: few; d_gene: NA; v_gene: TRBV7-2; j_gene: TRBJ2-5; CDR3aa: CASSLGGQRSQETQYF; CDR3nt: TGTGCCAGCAGCTTAGGCGGACAGCGGAGCCAAGAGACCCAGTACTTC
abundance: NA; d_gene: TRBD1; v_gene: TRBV20-1; j_gene: TRBJ1-1; CDR3aa: CSARARTGNTEAFF; CDR3nt: TGCAGTGCTAGAGCCCGGACAGGGAACACTGAAGCTTTCTTT